The T cell receptor beta chain described here comes from a study of blood T cells in healthy people across ages. The sample holds a few counts of this clonotype. The ends lost 4 bases at V and 4 bases at J; junction bases unmatched: 8. This CDR3 region has 16 residues. From germline, CDR1 is SGDLS and CDR2 YYNGEE. PCR was performed a second time for roughly 7 to 11 cycles using a sample-barcoded 5' primer and a J-beta primer mix. TCRdb passed the 5' RACE reads through MiXCR, listing each CDR3 protein once. The sample shows 1.5 million to 2 million distinct CDR3 sequences, about 30% of them seen only once.

This clonotype originated in a young woman in good health. The rearrangement links TRBV9 to TRBJ2-2, with 9 bases fitting TRBD1. Sequencing used blood. As DNA, the CDR3 is TGTGCCAGCAGCTATTTTGACAGGGGGGGCACCGGGGAGCTGTTTTTT. Amino acids: CASSYFDRGGTGELFF.